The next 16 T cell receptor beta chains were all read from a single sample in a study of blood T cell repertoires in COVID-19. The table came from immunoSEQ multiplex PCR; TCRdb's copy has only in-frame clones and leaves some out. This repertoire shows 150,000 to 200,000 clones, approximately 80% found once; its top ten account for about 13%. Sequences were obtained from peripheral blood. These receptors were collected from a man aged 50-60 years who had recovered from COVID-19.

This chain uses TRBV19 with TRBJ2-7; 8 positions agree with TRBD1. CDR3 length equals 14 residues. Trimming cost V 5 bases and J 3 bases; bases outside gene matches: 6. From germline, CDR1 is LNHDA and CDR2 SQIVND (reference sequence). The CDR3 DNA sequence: TGTGCCAGTAGTGGTGGGACAGGCCACTACGAGCAGTACTTC. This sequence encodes CASSGGTGHYEQYF.

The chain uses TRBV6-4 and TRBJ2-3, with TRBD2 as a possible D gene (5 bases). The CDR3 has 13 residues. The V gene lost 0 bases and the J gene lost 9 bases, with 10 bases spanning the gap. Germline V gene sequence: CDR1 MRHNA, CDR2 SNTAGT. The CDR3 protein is CASSDSGAQTQYF. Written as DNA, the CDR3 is TGTGCCAGCAGTGACTCGGGAGCCCAGACGCAGTATTTT.

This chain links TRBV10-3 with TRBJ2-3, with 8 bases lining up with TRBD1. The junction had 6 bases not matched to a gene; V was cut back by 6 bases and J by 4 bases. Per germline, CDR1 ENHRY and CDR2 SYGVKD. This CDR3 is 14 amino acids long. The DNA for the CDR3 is TGTGCCATCAGGACAGGGGTGGGCGCAGATACGCAGTATTTT. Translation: CAIRTGVGADTQYF.

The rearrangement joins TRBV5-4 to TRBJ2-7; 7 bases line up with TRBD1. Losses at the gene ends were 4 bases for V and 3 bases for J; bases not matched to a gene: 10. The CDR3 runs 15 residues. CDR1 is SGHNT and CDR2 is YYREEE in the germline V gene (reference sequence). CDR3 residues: CASSPAGTAIYEQYF. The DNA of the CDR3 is TGTGCCAGCAGCCCCGCCGGGACAGCAATCTACGAGCAGTACTTC.

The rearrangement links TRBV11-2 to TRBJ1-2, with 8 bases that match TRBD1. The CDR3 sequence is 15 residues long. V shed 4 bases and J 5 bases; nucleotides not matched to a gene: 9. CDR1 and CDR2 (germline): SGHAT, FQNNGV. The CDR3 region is CASSSFLRQGYGYTF. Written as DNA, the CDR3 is TGTGCCAGCAGCTCGTTTTTGAGACAGGGGTATGGCTACACCTTC.

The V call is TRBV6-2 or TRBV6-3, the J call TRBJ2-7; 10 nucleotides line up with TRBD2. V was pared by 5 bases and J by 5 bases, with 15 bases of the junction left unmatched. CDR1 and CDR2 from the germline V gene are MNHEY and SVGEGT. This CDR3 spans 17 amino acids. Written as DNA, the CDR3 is TGTGCCAGCAGTCCCCCTCGTAGCGGGAGGTGGGACCACGAGCAGTACTTC. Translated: CASSPPRSGRWDHEQYF.

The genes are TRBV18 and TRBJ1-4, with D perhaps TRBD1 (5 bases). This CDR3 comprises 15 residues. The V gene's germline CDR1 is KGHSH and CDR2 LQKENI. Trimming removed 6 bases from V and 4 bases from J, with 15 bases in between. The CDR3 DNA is TGTGCCAGCTCCCGGAATTGGGGGGGTAATGAAAAACTGTTTTTT. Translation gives CASSRNWGGNEKLFF.

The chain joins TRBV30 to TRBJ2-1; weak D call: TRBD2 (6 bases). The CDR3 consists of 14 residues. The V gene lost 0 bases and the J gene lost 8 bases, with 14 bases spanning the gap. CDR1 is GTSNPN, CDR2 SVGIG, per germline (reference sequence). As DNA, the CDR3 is TGTGCCTGGAGTGTACTGTCGACTAGGGATGAGCAGTTCTTC. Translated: CAWSVLSTRDEQFF.

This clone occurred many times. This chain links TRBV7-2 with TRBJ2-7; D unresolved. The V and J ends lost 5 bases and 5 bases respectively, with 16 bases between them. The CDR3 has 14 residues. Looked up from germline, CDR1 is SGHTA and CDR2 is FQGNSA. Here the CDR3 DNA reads TGTGCCAGCAGCAAGCAAACCCTCGACAACGAGCAGTACTTC. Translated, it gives CASSKQTLDNEQYF. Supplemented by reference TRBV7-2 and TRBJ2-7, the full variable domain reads GAGVSQSPSNKVTEKGKDVELRCDPISGHTALYWYRQSLGQGLEFLIYFQGNSAPDKSGLPSDRFSAERTGGSVSTLTIQRTQQEDSAVYLCASSKQTLDNEQYFGPGTRLTVT.

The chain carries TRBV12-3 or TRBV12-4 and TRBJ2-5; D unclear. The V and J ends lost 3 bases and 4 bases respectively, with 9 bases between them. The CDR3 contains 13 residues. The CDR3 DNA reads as TGTGCCAGCAGTTTTACGGGTCCAGAGACCCAGTACTTC. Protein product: CASSFTGPETQYF.

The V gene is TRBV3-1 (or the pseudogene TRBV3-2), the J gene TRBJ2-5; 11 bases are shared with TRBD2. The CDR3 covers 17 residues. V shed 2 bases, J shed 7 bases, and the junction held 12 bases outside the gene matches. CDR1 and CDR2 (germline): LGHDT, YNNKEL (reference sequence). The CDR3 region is CASSQPWNSGRVPTQYF. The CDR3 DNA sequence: TGTGCCAGCAGCCAACCCTGGAATAGCGGGAGGGTGCCGACCCAGTACTTC.

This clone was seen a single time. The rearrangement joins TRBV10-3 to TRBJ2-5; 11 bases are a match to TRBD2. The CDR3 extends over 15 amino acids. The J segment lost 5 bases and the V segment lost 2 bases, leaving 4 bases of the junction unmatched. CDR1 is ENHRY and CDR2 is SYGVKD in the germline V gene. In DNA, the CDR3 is TGTGCCATCAGTGAGAATAGCGGGAGGGGTGAGACCCAGTACTTC. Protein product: CAISENSGRGETQYF.

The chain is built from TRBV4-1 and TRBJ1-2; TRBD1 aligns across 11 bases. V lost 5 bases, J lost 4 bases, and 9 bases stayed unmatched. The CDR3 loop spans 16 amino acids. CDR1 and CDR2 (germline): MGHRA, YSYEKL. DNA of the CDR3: TGCGCCAGCAGCAGCGGACAGGGGGCGTCCGGCTATGGCTACACCTTC. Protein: CASSSGQGASGYGYTF.

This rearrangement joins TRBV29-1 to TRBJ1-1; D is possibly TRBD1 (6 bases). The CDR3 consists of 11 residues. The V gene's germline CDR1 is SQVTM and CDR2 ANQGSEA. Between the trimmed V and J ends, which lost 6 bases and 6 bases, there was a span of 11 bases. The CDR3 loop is CSVRTAPEAFF. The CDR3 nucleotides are TGCAGCGTGCGGACAGCACCTGAAGCTTTCTTT.

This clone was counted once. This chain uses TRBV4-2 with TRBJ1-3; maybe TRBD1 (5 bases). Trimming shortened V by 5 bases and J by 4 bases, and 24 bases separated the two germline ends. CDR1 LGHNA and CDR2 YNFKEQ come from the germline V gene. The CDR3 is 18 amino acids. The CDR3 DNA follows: TGTGCCAGCAGCTTAACCTCGTTAGCAGGTGGGGGGGGAAACACCATATATTTT. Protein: CASSLTSLAGGGGNTIYF.

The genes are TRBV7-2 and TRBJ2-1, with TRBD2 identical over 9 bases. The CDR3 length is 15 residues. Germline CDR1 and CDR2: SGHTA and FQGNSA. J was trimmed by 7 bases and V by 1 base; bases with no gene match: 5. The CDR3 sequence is CASSLGASGNNEQFF. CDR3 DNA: TGTGCCAGCAGCTTAGGGGCTAGCGGGAATAATGAGCAGTTCTTC. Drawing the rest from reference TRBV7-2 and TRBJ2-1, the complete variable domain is GAGVSQSPSNKVTEKGKDVELRCDPISGHTALYWYRQSLGQGLEFLIYFQGNSAPDKSGLPSDRFSAERTGGSVSTLTIQRTQQEDSAVYLCASSLGASGNNEQFFGPGTRLTVL.